These 16 T cell receptor beta chains originate from one sample sequenced in a study of PD-1 blockade in classical Hodgkin lymphoma. Indicated time point: cycle 4 day 1 (C4D1), after about 6 weeks of nivolumab. Each patient relapsed following autologous stem cell transplantation, and prior brentuximab vedotin exposure differed. Magnetic negative selection isolated CD8+ T cells from thawed PBMCs. The method was immunoSEQ multiplex PCR; TCRdb's version includes in-frame clones alone and lacks a portion of them. The sample yields 15,000 or so clones, roughly 89% seen once. Sequences were derived from CD8+ T cells from blood, sampled before the fourth cycle of nivolumab. Receptor source: a human donor with classical Hodgkin lymphoma.

The V gene is TRBV5-4, the J gene TRBJ2-7; 7 bases are shared with TRBD1. Trimming cost V 5 bases and J 0 bases; bases outside gene matches: 5. The CDR3 has 14 amino acids. The germline gives CDR1 SGHNT, CDR2 YYREEE (reference sequence). The CDR3 nucleotides are TGTGCCAGCAGACCAGACAGGGCCTCCTACGAGCAGTACTTC. Its translation: CASRPDRASYEQYF.

V and J are TRBV4-1 and TRBJ2-1; the D gene is possibly TRBD2 (5 bases). The V end was cut by 1 base, the J end by 2 bases, with 15 bases between. The CDR3 spans 17 residues. Looked up from germline, CDR1 is MGHRA and CDR2 is YSYEKL. CDR3 sequence (DNA): TGCGCCAGCAGCCAAGGACCAGAGGGCACCGCCTACAATGAGCAGTTCTTC. Its protein is CASSQGPEGTAYNEQFF.

This clone has just a few counts. The chain couples TRBV27 to TRBJ2-1, with D hard to call. Trimming pared 3 bases from V and 9 bases from J, leaving 9 bases between. This CDR3 comprises 12 residues. Germline CDR1 and CDR2: MNHEY and SMNVEV (reference sequence). CDR3 sequence (DNA): TGTGCCAGCAGTTTGGGCGGAAGTGAGCAGTTCTTC. Translation: CASSLGGSEQFF.

The chain has TRBV27 and TRBJ1-5; TRBD1 matches 7 bases. The CDR3 runs 15 residues. Trimming removed 2 bases from V and 2 bases from J; junction bases left unmatched: 3. The germline V gene encodes CDR1 MNHEY and CDR2 SMNVEV (reference sequence). The CDR3 DNA follows: TGTGCCAGCAGTTTAGGAGGGGGCGGCAATCAGCCCCAGCATTTT. It encodes CASSLGGGGNQPQHF.

The V and J genes are TRBV16 and TRBJ2-7, with 11 bases that match TRBD1. Germline lookup yields CDR1 KGHSY and CDR2 FQNENV. J gave up 5 bases and V 5 bases, and 8 bases lay outside the gene matches. The CDR3 contains 15 residues. The CDR3 is CASSGRRTGGDEQYF. DNA of the CDR3: TGTGCCAGCAGCGGGCGTCGGACAGGGGGCGACGAGCAGTACTTC.

The V and J genes are TRBV4-1 and TRBJ2-3, with 9 bases matching TRBD2. Germline V CDR1 and CDR2: MGHRA, YSYEKL. CDR3 length equals 16 residues. J lost 4 bases, V lost 8 bases, and 13 bases had no gene match. In DNA form, the CDR3 reads TGCGCCAGCCTGGAAATACCTGGACTAGCGCCAGATACGCAGTATTTT. Residues: CASLEIPGLAPDTQYF.

V and J are TRBV19 and TRBJ2-3, with 10 bases aligning to TRBD1. The V gene end was trimmed by 5 bases and the J gene end by 0 bases; junction bases not matched to a gene: 5. The V gene's germline CDR1 is LNHDA and CDR2 SQIVND (reference sequence). The CDR3 runs to 16 residues. The CDR3 is CASSQPDRGSTDTQYF. Written as DNA, the CDR3 is TGTGCCAGTAGTCAACCGGACAGGGGGAGCACAGATACGCAGTATTTT.

The chain joins TRBV28 to TRBJ2-7; D remains unclear. CDR1 and CDR2 from the germline V gene are MDHEN and SYDVKM. With 7 bases removed from V and 3 bases from J, the gap between germline ends came to 10 bases. The CDR3 consists of 12 residues. The CDR3 coding sequence is TGTGCCAGCATGGAACCGGGCTACGAGCAGTACTTC. Protein sequence: CASMEPGYEQYF.

V is TRBV28 and J is TRBJ2-6; TRBD2 matches 7 bases. From germline, CDR1 is MDHEN and CDR2 SYDVKM. The trim removed 6 bases at V and 2 bases at J, leaving 7 bases unmatched. The CDR3 length is 16 residues. The CDR3 DNA sequence: TGTGCCAGCAGCATAGCCCGGGAGGCTGGGGCCAACGTCCTGACTTTC. It encodes CASSIAREAGANVLTF.

The genes are TRBV7-8 and TRBJ1-1; tentatively, D is TRBD1 (6 bases). V was cut by 1 base and J by 4 bases, with 10 bases left in between. The germline CDR1 and CDR2 sequences are SGHVS and FQNEAQ. The CDR3 length is 14 residues. This chain's CDR3 is CASSLGRGGTEAFF. The CDR3 DNA reads as TGTGCCAGCAGCTTAGGAAGAGGGGGCACTGAAGCTTTCTTT.

The CDR3 nucleotides read TGTGCCAGTAGTATAGGGCTCGTCCAGTTCTTC. This gives the protein CASSIGLVQFF. V gene TRBV19 combines with J gene TRBJ2-1, with D uncertain. Trimming pared 1 base from V and 13 bases from J, leaving 8 bases between. CDR1 LNHDA and CDR2 SQIVND come from the germline V gene (reference sequence). CDR3 length: 11 residues.

The rearrangement joins TRBV7-2 to TRBJ2-5; TRBD2 agrees at 8 bases. This CDR3 is 16 amino acids long. Germline V gene lookup returns CDR1 SGHTA and CDR2 FQGNSA. With V trimmed by 5 bases and J by 5 bases, 13 bases remained unmatched. The DNA for the CDR3 is TGTGCCAGCAGCCCTCGTGATAGCGGGATCTGGGAGACCCAGTACTTC. Amino acid sequence: CASSPRDSGIWETQYF.

In DNA, the CDR3 is TGTGCCAGCAGCGTAGGTCCCGGGGAGCTGTTTTTT. This translates into CASSVGPGELFF. V usage is TRBV9 and J usage is TRBJ2-2; D call uncertain. CDR1 is SGDLS, CDR2 YYNGEE, per germline. The V end lost 0 bases, the J end lost 6 bases, and 3 bases lay between the germline ends. This CDR3 has 12 residues.

This chain uses TRBV9 with TRBJ2-1; 13 bases map to TRBD2. The germline CDR1 and CDR2 sequences are SGDLS and YYNGEE. There are 17 residues in the CDR3. V trimming: 4 bases; J trimming: 2 bases; junction bases outside the gene matches: 6. The CDR3 loop is CASSPTSGRVTYNEQFF. Written as DNA, the CDR3 is TGTGCCAGCAGCCCCACTAGCGGGAGGGTTACCTACAATGAGCAGTTCTTC. Full variable domain (missing parts from reference TRBV9 and TRBJ2-1): DSGVTQTPKHLITATGQRVTLRCSPRSGDLSVYWYQQSLDQGLQFLIQYYNGEERAKGNILERFSAQQFPDLHSELNLSSLELGDSALYFCASSPTSGRVTYNEQFFGPGTRLTVL.

This clone was recorded only once. The chain joins TRBV4-1 to TRBJ1-1; TRBD1 is a possible D gene (5 bases). Germline CDR1 is MGHRA and CDR2 is YSYEKL. With 5 bases removed from V and 3 bases from J, the gap between germline ends came to 16 bases. This CDR3 has 15 residues. This CDR3 reads CASSRQPGGDTEAFF. In nucleotides, the CDR3 is TGCGCCAGCAGCAGACAGCCTGGGGGGGACACTGAAGCTTTCTTT.

This clone was picked up one time. The chain uses TRBV10-2 and TRBJ2-7; 8 nucleotides agree with TRBD1. This CDR3 has 15 amino acids. With 10 bases clipped from V and 3 bases from J, the junction kept 14 bases outside the gene matches. The germline CDR1 and CDR2 sequences are WSHSY and SAAADI. The CDR3, as DNA: TGCGCCACCCTAACCCCATTGGGACAGGACTACGAGCAGTACTTC. Amino acids: CATLTPLGQDYEQYF.